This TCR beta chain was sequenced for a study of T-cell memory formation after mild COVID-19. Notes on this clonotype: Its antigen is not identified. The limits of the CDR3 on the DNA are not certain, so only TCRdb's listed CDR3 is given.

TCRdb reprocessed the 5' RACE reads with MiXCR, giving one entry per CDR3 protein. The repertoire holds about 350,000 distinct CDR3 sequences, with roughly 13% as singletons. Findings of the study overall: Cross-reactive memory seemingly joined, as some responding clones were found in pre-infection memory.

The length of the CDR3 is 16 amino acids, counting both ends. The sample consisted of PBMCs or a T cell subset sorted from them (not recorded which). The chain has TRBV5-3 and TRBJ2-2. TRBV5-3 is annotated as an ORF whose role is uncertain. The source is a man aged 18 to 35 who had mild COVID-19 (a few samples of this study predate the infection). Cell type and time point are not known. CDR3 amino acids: CARSLFGVPTPGSCFF.